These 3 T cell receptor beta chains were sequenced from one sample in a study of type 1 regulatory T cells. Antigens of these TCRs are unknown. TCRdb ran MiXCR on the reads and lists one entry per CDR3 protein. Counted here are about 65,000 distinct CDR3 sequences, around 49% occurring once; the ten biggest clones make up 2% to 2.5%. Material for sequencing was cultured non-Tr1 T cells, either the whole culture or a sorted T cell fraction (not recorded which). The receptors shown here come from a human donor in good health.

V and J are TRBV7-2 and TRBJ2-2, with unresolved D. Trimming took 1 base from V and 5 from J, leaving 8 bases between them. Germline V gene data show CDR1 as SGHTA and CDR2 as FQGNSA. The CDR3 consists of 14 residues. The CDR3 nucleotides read TGTGCCAGCAGCTTAGTTAGCAGGACCGGGGAGCTGTTTTTT. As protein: CASSLVSRTGELFF.

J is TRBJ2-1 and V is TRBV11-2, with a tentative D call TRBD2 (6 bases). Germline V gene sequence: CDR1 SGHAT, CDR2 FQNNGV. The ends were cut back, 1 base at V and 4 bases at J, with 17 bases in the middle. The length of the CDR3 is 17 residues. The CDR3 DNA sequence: TGTGCCAGCAGCTTAGTTTTGCTAGCGAGAAGGTACAATGAGCAGTTCTTC. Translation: CASSLVLLARRYNEQFF.

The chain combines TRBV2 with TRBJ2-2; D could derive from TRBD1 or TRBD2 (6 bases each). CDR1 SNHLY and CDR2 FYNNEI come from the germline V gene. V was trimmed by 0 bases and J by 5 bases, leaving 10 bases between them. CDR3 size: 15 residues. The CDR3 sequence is CASSEAGGRTGELFF. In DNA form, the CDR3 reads TGTGCCAGCAGTGAAGCAGGGGGGAGAACCGGGGAGCTGTTTTTT.